This T cell receptor (beta chain) was found in a study of blood T cell repertoires in COVID-19. Produced via immunoSEQ multiplex PCR; TCRdb's table is partial and in-frame only. The repertoire holds fewer than 350,000 clones, with 86% as singletons. The germline gives CDR1 KGHSY, CDR2 FQNENV. The CDR3 contains 15 residues. V lost 0 bases, J lost 6 bases, and 12 bases lay in between. Seattle enrolled patients during active infection and tracked them longitudinally. Input material: peripheral blood. The clonotype originates from a woman under 40 with COVID-19, enrolled during active disease. The chain links TRBV16 to TRBJ1-5; D unresolved. CDR3 residues: CASSQSSGLGQPQHF. The CDR3 nucleotides are TGTGCCAGCAGCCAATCCTCGGGGTTGGGTCAGCCCCAGCATTTT.